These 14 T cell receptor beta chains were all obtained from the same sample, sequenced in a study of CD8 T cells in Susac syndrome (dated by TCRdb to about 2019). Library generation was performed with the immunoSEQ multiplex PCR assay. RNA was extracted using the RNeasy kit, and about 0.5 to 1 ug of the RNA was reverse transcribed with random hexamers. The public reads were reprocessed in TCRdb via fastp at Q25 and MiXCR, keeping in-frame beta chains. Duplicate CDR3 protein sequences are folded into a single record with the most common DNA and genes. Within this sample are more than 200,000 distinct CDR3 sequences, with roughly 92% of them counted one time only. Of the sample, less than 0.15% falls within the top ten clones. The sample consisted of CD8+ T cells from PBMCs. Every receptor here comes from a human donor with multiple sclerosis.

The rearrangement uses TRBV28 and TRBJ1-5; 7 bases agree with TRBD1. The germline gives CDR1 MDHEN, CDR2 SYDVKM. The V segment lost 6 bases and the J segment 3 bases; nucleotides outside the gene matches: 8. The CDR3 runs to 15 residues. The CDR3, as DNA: TGTGCCAGCAGACCCCAGGGGGAACCCAATCAGCCCCAGCATTTT. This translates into CASRPQGEPNQPQHF.

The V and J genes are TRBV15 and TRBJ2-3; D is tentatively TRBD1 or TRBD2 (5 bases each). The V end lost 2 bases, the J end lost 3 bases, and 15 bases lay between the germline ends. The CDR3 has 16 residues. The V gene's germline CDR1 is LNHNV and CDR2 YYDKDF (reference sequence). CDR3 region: CATSRIGAGLTDTQYF. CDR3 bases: TGTGCCACCAGCAGAATCGGGGCAGGGCTAACAGATACGCAGTATTTT.

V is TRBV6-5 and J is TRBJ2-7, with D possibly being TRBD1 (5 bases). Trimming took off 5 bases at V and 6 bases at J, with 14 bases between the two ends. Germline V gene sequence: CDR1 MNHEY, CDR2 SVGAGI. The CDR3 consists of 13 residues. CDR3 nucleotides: TGTGCCAGCAGTGAGCTTCAGGGAAGCGAGCAGTACTTC. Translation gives CASSELQGSEQYF.

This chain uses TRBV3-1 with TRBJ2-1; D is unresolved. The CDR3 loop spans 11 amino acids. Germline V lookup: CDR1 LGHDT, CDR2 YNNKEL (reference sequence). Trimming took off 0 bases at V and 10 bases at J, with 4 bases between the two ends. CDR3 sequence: CASSQELEQFF. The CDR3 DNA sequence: TGTGCCAGCAGCCAAGAACTGGAGCAGTTCTTC.

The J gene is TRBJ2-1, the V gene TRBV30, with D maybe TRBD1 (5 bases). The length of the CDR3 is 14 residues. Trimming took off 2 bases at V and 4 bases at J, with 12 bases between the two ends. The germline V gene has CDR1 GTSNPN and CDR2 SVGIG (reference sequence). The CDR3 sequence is CAWSPGLGYNEQFF. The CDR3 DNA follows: TGTGCCTGGAGTCCAGGGTTGGGGTACAATGAGCAGTTCTTC.

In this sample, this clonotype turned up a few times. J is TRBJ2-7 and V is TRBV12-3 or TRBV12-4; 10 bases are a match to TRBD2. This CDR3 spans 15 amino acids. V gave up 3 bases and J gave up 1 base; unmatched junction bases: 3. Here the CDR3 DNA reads TGTGCCAGCAGTTTGGCTAGCGGGAGTTCCTACGAGCAGTACTTC. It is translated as CASSLASGSSYEQYF.

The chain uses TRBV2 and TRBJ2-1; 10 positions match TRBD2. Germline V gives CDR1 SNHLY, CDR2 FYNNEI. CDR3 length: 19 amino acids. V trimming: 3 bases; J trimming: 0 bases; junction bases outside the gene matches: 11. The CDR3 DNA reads TGTGCCAGCAGTGATCCGGCTAGCGGGGGCCCGAGCTCCTACAATGAGCAGTTCTTC. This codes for CASSDPASGGPSSYNEQFF.

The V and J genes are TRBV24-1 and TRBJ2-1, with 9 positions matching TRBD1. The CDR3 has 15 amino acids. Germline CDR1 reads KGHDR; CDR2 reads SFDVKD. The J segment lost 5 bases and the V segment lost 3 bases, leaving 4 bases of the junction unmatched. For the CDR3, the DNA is TGTGCCACCAGTGATGGGGACAGGGAAGACAATGAGCAGTTCTTC. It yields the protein CATSDGDREDNEQFF.

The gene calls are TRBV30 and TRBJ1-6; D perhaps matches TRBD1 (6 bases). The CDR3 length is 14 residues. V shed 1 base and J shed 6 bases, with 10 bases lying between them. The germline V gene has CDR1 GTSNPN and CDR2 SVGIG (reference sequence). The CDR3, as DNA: TGTGCCTGGAGTGACAGGGTTGGTAATTCACCCCTCCACTTT. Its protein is CAWSDRVGNSPLHF.

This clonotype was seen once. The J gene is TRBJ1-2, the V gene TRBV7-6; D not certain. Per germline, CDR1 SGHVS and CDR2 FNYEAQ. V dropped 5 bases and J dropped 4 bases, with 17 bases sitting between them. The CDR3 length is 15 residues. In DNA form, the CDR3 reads TGTGCCAGCAGCCCTGGGCCCCCAGAGGGCTATGGCTACACCTTC. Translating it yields CASSPGPPEGYGYTF.

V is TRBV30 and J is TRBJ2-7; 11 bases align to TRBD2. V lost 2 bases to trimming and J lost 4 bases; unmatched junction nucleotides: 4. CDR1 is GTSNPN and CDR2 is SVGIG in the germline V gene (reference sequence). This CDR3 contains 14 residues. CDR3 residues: CAWSIGTSGYEQYF. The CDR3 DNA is TGTGCCTGGAGTATCGGGACTAGCGGTTACGAGCAGTACTTC. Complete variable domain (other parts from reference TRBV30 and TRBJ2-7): SQTIHQWPATLVQPVGSPLSLECTVEGTSNPNLYWYRQAAGRGLQLLFYSVGIGQISSEVPQNLSASRPQDRQFILSSKKLLLSDSGFYLCAWSIGTSGYEQYFGPGTRLTVT.

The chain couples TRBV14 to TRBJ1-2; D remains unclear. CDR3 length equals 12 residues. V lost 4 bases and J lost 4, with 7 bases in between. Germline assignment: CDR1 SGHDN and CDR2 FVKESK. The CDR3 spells CASSLDFYGYTF. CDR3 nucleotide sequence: TGTGCCAGCAGCCTCGACTTCTATGGCTACACCTTC.

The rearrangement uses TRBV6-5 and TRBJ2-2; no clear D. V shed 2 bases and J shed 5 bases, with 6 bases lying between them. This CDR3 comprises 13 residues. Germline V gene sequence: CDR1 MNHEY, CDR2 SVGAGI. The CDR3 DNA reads TGTGCCAGCAGTTACAAAAAAACCGGGGAGCTGTTTTTT. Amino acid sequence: CASSYKKTGELFF.

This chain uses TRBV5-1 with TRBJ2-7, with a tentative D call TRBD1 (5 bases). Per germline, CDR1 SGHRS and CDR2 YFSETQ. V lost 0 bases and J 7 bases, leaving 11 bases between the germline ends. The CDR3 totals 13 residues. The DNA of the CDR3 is TGCGCCAGCAGCTTGGTAGGGGAAGGTGAGCAGTACTTC. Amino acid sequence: CASSLVGEGEQYF.